The 19 T cell receptor beta chains given below trace back to one sample, sequenced in a study of technical replicates of blood from several donors. Sequenced by immunoSEQ multiplex PCR; TCRdb stores in-frame clones only, minus some. This table has about 72,000 clones, around 93% appearing once. The source material was T cells isolated from PBMCs. These receptors all come from a human donor in good health.

The J gene is TRBJ2-7, the V gene TRBV29-1, with a weak D call TRBD2 (6 bases). The CDR3 is 15 residues long. Germline loops: CDR1 SQVTM, CDR2 ANQGSEA. V lost 6 bases and J 4 bases, leaving 22 bases between the germline ends. The chain's CDR3 is CSVQGESGTGYEQYF. The CDR3, as DNA: TGCAGCGTCCAAGGAGAATCCGGGACTGGGTACGAGCAGTACTTC.

The rearrangement links TRBV19 to TRBJ2-3; the D gene is possibly TRBD2 (5 bases). V dropped 1 base and J dropped 2 bases, with 10 bases sitting between them. Per the germline V gene, CDR1 is LNHDA and CDR2 is SQIVND (reference sequence). The CDR3 contains 15 residues. The CDR3 sequence is CASSIAGGPTDTQYF. In nucleotides, the CDR3 is TGTGCCAGTAGTATAGCCGGCGGGCCCACAGATACGCAGTATTTT.

V is TRBV6-6 and J is TRBJ2-7; 8 bases map to TRBD2. The CDR3 runs to 15 residues. V was pared by 4 bases and J by 1 base, with 6 bases of the junction left unmatched. Germline values: CDR1 MNHNY, CDR2 SVGAGI (reference sequence). CDR3: CASSSLGGVSYEQYF. The DNA for the CDR3 is TGTGCCAGCAGTTCTCTCGGGGGGGTGTCCTACGAGCAGTACTTC.

The chain carries TRBV21-1 and TRBJ1-2; the table's TRBD1 call for D was not verified on the DNA. TRBV21-1 corresponds to a pseudogene. This CDR3 region has 15 residues. CDR3 bases: TGTGCCAGCAGCAAAGGGGACACCCTAAACTATGGCTACACCTTC. Translating it yields CASSKGDTLNYGYTF.

The chain links TRBV7-2 to TRBJ2-7; a possible D gene is TRBD2 (6 bases). Germline assignment: CDR1 SGHTA and CDR2 FQGNSA. This CDR3 is 13 amino acids long. V was clipped by 7 bases and J by 2 bases, with 12 bases between them. CDR3 sequence (DNA): TGTGCCAGCATGGGGGGTACCGCCTACGAGCAGTACTTC. Its translation is CASMGGTAYEQYF.

In the case of this clone: As the CDR3 is not closed by the conserved phenylalanine or tryptophan, this likely results from a read error. The DNA is omitted, as the CDR3 cannot be located on it reliably, and the CDR3 follows TCRdb's listing. The chain couples TRBV18 to TRBJ1-2; the table's D call, TRBD1, was not checked against the DNA. Germline CDR1 is KGHSH and CDR2 is LQKENI. The CDR3 spans 10 residues, counting both ends. The CDR3 loop reads CASSPLQVGV.

The chain is built from TRBV20-1 and TRBJ2-7; 7 bases agree with TRBD1. The CDR3 runs to 10 residues. The germline gives CDR1 DFQATT, CDR2 SNEGSKA (reference sequence). Losses at the gene ends were 7 bases for V and 9 bases for J; bases not matched to a gene: 6. CDR3 loop: CSVPYRGQYF. In DNA form, the CDR3 reads TGCAGTGTCCCATACAGGGGGCAGTACTTC.

This clone was counted once. The chain is built from TRBV12-5 and TRBJ2-2, with 10 nucleotides matching TRBD1. This CDR3 has 18 amino acids. Germline-derived CDR1 and CDR2 are LGHNT and FRNRAP. V lost 5 bases, J lost 5 bases, and 14 bases stayed unmatched. The CDR3 loop is CASGPNRTGGMWTGELFF. DNA of the CDR3: TGTGCTAGTGGTCCTAATCGGACAGGGGGGATGTGGACCGGGGAGCTGTTTTTT.

The J gene is TRBJ2-3, the V gene TRBV11-3; D gene ambiguous. The CDR3 has 14 amino acids. Germline assignment: CDR1 SGHNT and CDR2 YENEEA. V lost 0 bases and J 4 bases, leaving 8 bases between the germline ends. CDR3 region: CASSLDTIADTQYF. DNA of the CDR3: TGTGCCAGCAGCTTAGATACCATAGCAGATACGCAGTATTTT.

The CDR3 here is CASSVDRERGYTF. DNA of the CDR3: TGCGCCAGCAGCGTCGACAGGGAGAGAGGCTACACCTTC. The V gene is TRBV5-1, the J gene TRBJ1-2; TRBD1 matches at 7 bases. Germline V gene sequence: CDR1 SGHRS, CDR2 YFSETQ. The CDR3 totals 13 residues. Trimming removed 4 bases from V and 8 bases from J; junction bases left unmatched: 8.

This sequence joins TRBV28 and TRBJ1-2; D call uncertain. Trimming took 6 bases from V and 4 from J, leaving 18 bases between them. Germline loops: CDR1 MDHEN, CDR2 SYDVKM. The CDR3 loop spans 15 amino acids. CDR3 nucleotides: TGTGCCAGCAGACAATCCCTTACAACCTTCTATGGCTACACCTTC. The encoded protein is CASRQSLTTFYGYTF.

This chain links TRBV11-2 with TRBJ2-3; D is ambiguous. Germline loops: CDR1 SGHAT, CDR2 FQNNGV. The CDR3 consists of 11 residues. Deletions cut 2 bases from V and 6 bases from J, with 3 bases between. The CDR3 DNA follows: TGTGCCAGCAGCTTATATGATACGCAGTATTTT. Its translation: CASSLYDTQYF.

This chain connects TRBV19 to TRBJ2-7; 12 positions match TRBD2. The length of the CDR3 is 15 residues. Germline trimming cut 6 bases from V and 4 bases from J; bases unmatched to any gene: 7. The germline gives CDR1 LNHDA, CDR2 SQIVND (reference sequence). CDR3 residues: CASSRGLAGRYEQYF. The CDR3 DNA is TGTGCCAGTAGCCGAGGACTAGCGGGACGATACGAGCAGTACTTC.

This chain joins TRBV30 and TRBJ2-1; D not resolved. Germline V gene data show CDR1 as GTSNPN and CDR2 as SVGIG (reference sequence). Trimming pared 7 bases from V and 0 bases from J, leaving 13 bases between. This CDR3 is built from 14 residues. Here the CDR3 reads CAFESGSSYNEQFF. The CDR3 DNA sequence: TGTGCCTTTGAAAGTGGTAGCTCCTACAATGAGCAGTTCTTC. The variable domain in full, with the rest retrieved from reference TRBV30 and TRBJ2-1, is SQTIHQWPATLVQPVGSPLSLECTVEGTSNPNLYWYRQAAGRGLQLLFYSVGIGQISSEVPQNLSASRPQDRQFILSSKKLLLSDSGFYLCAFESGSSYNEQFFGPGTRLTVL.

The chain has TRBV11-2 and TRBJ2-1; D is perhaps TRBD2 (6 bases). Trimming stripped 1 base from V and 4 bases from J, with 8 bases between. Germline V CDR1 and CDR2: SGHAT, FQNNGV. The CDR3 runs to 14 residues. CDR3 in DNA: TGTGCCAGCAGCTTAGTAGGAGGGTACAATGAGCAGTTCTTC. This sequence encodes CASSLVGGYNEQFF.

The chain uses TRBV30 and TRBJ2-5, with a weak D call TRBD2 (7 bases). Germline assignment: CDR1 GTSNPN and CDR2 SVGIG (reference sequence). This CDR3 is 13 amino acids long. The V gene lost 1 base and the J gene lost 6 bases, with 12 bases spanning the gap. The CDR3 DNA reads as TGTGCCTGGAGTGAGGGGGACTACCAGACCCAGTACTTC. It is translated as CAWSEGDYQTQYF.

The V call is TRBV29-1, the J call TRBJ2-5; D not certain. CDR1 and CDR2 (germline): SQVTM, ANQGSEA. The CDR3 loop spans 13 amino acids. Trimming shortened V by 4 bases and J by 5 bases, and 14 bases separated the two germline ends. The chain's CDR3 is CSVARGYRETQYF. The CDR3 DNA follows: TGCAGCGTTGCGAGAGGCTATCGGGAGACCCAGTACTTC. The complete variable domain, with remaining parts taken from reference TRBV29-1 and TRBJ2-5, reads SAVISQKPSRDICQRGTSLTIQCQVDSQVTMMFWYRQQPGQSLTLIATANQGSEATYESGFVIDKFPISRPNLTFSTLTVSNMSPEDSSIYLCSVARGYRETQYFGPGTRLLVL.

The chain uses TRBV29-1 and TRBJ2-1, with D possibly being TRBD2 (6 bases). The germline CDR1 and CDR2 sequences are SQVTM and ANQGSEA. This CDR3 is built from 13 residues. The germline V and J ends were trimmed by 5 bases and 4 bases, with 12 bases remaining between them. CDR3 sequence reads: CSVNGLAYNEQFF. CDR3 nucleotide sequence: TGCAGCGTTAACGGGCTAGCGTACAATGAGCAGTTCTTC.

The chain links TRBV5-5 to TRBJ1-1, with 10 positions matching TRBD1. Per the germline V gene, CDR1 is SGHKS and CDR2 is YYEKEE (reference sequence). The CDR3 runs to 15 residues. The J segment lost 5 bases and the V segment lost 3 bases, leaving 7 bases of the junction unmatched. The CDR3 is CASSSDRGQGTEAFF. Written as DNA, the CDR3 is TGTGCCAGCAGCTCTGACAGGGGGCAAGGGACTGAAGCTTTCTTT.